This paragraph covers one T cell receptor beta chain sequence. The data are from a study of shared clonotypes between healthy human individuals. The method was immunoSEQ multiplex PCR; TCRdb's version includes in-frame clones alone and lacks a portion of them. Among some 2 million clones, over 85% were seen once, and the ten largest hold 0.1% to 0.15%. The sequenced sample was naive CD4+ T cells sorted from blood. The subset was: CD45RA+ positively selected. This sequence was found in a man in his late teens or twenties in good health.

CDR3 sequence reads: CASSPLSISTGELFF. For the CDR3, the DNA is TGTGCCAGCTCACCACTAAGTATTAGCACCGGGGAGCTGTTTTTT. The V and J genes are TRBV18 and TRBJ2-2; D is unresolved. The CDR3 totals 15 residues. Germline loops: CDR1 KGHSH, CDR2 LQKENI. Trimming took off 1 base at V and 4 bases at J, with 10 bases between the two ends.